The clone carrying this TCR beta chain came up many times. Its antigen is as yet unknown. The record originates from a study of T cells after yellow fever vaccination. Study results and limitations: Post-booster repertoires again held most primary-vaccination clones (just under 97% CD4, roughly 89% CD8). The appearance of a small share of clonotypes in both CD4 and CD8 compartments was observed. Though weaker, the secondary response peaked faster, on day 5 versus 15.

Template switching by 5'RACE produced TCR cDNA, adding a universal primer site and UMIs. MiXCR was run by TCRdb on the 5' RACE reads, yielding one entry per CDR3 protein. The sample carries some 390,000 distinct CDR3 sequences, roughly a sixth recorded once. Germline-derived CDR1 and CDR2 are SGHTA and FQGTGA. The CDR3 runs to 13 residues. The V gene end was trimmed by 5 bases and the J gene end by 7 bases; junction bases not matched to a gene: 7. Source: PBMCs, taken before the yellow fever booster vaccination. The V gene is TRBV7-3, the J gene TRBJ1-1; 7 bases are shared with TRBD1. This sequence originates from a young man who received the YFV17D yellow fever vaccine. The CDR3 coding sequence is TGTGCCAGCAGCCTAGGACAGGTGGGTGAAGCTTTCTTT. Translated, it gives CASSLGQVGEAFF.